A single sample gave rise to the 16 T cell receptor beta chains below, sequenced in a study of CD8 T cells in ankylosing spondylitis. In TCRdb, the 5' RACE reads were re-called with MiXCR into one record per CDR3 protein. The sample yields about 800,000 distinct CDR3 sequences, approximately 12% seen once. The antigens for these receptors are not known. Study observations and caveats: Blood from ankylosing spondylitis patients appeared to carry a characteristic roughly 8-variant TCR beta motif.

The sequenced sample consisted of blood, either unsorted or a sorted T cell fraction (not recorded which). The receptors derive from a male donor with ankylosing spondylitis.

This clonotype has just a few counts. V usage is TRBV10-3 and J usage is TRBJ1-2; TRBD1 agrees at 7 bases. Germline loops: CDR1 ENHRY, CDR2 SYGVKD. This CDR3 comprises 12 residues. With V trimmed by 7 bases and J by 8 bases, 7 bases remained unmatched. The CDR3 region is CAITQTGTGYTF. DNA of the CDR3: TGTGCCATCACTCAGACAGGGACCGGCTACACCTTC.

This chain connects TRBV5-1 to TRBJ2-1, with D tentatively TRBD2 (5 bases). This CDR3 contains 16 residues. V lost 1 base, J lost 4 bases, and 15 bases lay in between. Germline CDR1 and CDR2: SGHRS and YFSETQ. The chain's CDR3 is CASSLFQDSLYNEQFF. The CDR3 DNA is TGCGCCAGCAGCTTGTTTCAGGACTCCCTATACAATGAGCAGTTCTTC.

The chain couples TRBV5-1 to TRBJ1-4; tentative D call: TRBD1 (5 bases). CDR3 length: 17 amino acids. V shed 0 bases and J shed 8 bases, with 20 bases lying between them. Per the germline V gene, CDR1 is SGHRS and CDR2 is YFSETQ. CDR3 sequence (DNA): TGCGCCAGCAGCTTGGCAGGCAGGGCGGAGGTTCGGGAAAAACTGTTTTTT. Its translation: CASSLAGRAEVREKLFF.

This clonotype was recorded at least ten times. The rearrangement links TRBV20-1 to TRBJ2-3; D gene unclear. Germline-derived CDR1 and CDR2 are DFQATT and SNEGSKA (reference sequence). Deletions cut 0 bases from V and 4 bases from J, with 11 bases between. The CDR3 consists of 14 residues. The CDR3 loop is CSARDRPEADTQYF. CDR3 bases: TGCAGTGCTAGAGATCGCCCCGAAGCAGATACGCAGTATTTT.

This clonotype was recorded at least ten times. The genes are TRBV4-2 and TRBJ2-7, with D possibly being TRBD1 (6 bases). Germline V gives CDR1 LGHNA, CDR2 YNFKEQ. The CDR3 consists of 14 residues. Between the trimmed V and J ends, which lost 2 bases and 0 bases, there was a span of 8 bases. CDR3 DNA: TGTGCCAGCAGCCAACAGGGGAACTCCTACGAGCAGTACTTC. It specifies CASSQQGNSYEQYF.

This clonotype was picked up a small number of times. The chain uses TRBV19 and TRBJ2-1; 12 nucleotides line up with TRBD2. J was trimmed by 0 bases and V by 6 bases; bases with no gene match: 6. There are 17 residues in the CDR3. Germline loops: CDR1 LNHDA, CDR2 SQIVND (reference sequence). CDR3: CASRGTSGPSSYNEQFF. CDR3 bases: TGTGCCAGTAGGGGGACTAGCGGGCCAAGCTCCTACAATGAGCAGTTCTTC.

The genes are TRBV29-1 and TRBJ2-3; D is unresolved. The V and J ends lost 8 bases and 4 bases respectively, with 13 bases between them. The V gene's germline CDR1 is SQVTM and CDR2 ANQGSEA. This CDR3 contains 12 residues. In nucleotides, the CDR3 is TGCAGCATGCTGGGTATATCAGATACGCAGTATTTT. Translating it yields CSMLGISDTQYF.

This clonotype was counted between two and nine times. The rearrangement links TRBV6-5 to TRBJ2-1, with D maybe TRBD2 (7 bases). The V end was cut by 4 bases, the J end by 4 bases, with 14 bases between. Germline V gives CDR1 MNHEY, CDR2 SVGAGI. The CDR3 consists of 15 residues. The CDR3 DNA reads TGTGCCAGCAGTTCGCGGGGGCTTACGTACAATGAGCAGTTCTTC. Translated, it gives CASSSRGLTYNEQFF.

This clonotype showed up many times. The chain carries TRBV20-1 and TRBJ1-5; possibly TRBD1 for D (5 bases). Between the trimmed V and J ends, which lost 2 bases and 4 bases, there was a span of 9 bases. The CDR3 is 13 residues long. CDR1 is DFQATT and CDR2 is SNEGSKA in the germline V gene (reference sequence). CDR3 coding DNA: TGCAGTGCTAGACAGGGCTTAAATCAGCCCCAGCATTTT. Its translation is CSARQGLNQPQHF.

V is TRBV6-5 and J is TRBJ2-7, with 12 bases lining up with TRBD2. Germline V CDR1 and CDR2: MNHEY, SVGAGI. The CDR3 has 15 residues. With V trimmed by 2 bases and J by 5 bases, 4 bases remained unmatched. CDR3 nucleotide sequence: TGTGCCAGCAGTTACGTGGGACTAGCGGGTAACGAGCAGTACTTC. It yields the protein CASSYVGLAGNEQYF.

This clonotype was recorded at least ten times. V is TRBV20-1 and J is TRBJ1-1; the D is unclear. The ends were cut back, 5 bases at V and 4 bases at J, with 17 bases in the middle. The CDR3 sequence is 14 residues long. Germline CDR1 and CDR2: DFQATT and SNEGSKA (reference sequence). CDR3 nucleotide sequence: TGCAGTGCTCCCGGGTCAAGCCTAGGCACTGAAGCTTTCTTT. It translates to CSAPGSSLGTEAFF.

V usage is TRBV6-1 and J usage is TRBJ1-1; D not resolved. Germline assignment: CDR1 MNHNS and CDR2 SASEGT. The CDR3 runs 11 residues. V was trimmed by 4 bases and J by 7 bases, leaving 7 bases between them. CDR3 DNA: TGTGCCAGCAGTGCGGGAGGTGAAGCTTTCTTT. Amino acids: CASSAGGEAFF.

This chain uses TRBV20-1 with TRBJ1-2, with a possible D match to TRBD1 (5 bases). Trimming stripped 5 bases from V and 3 bases from J, with 7 bases between. CDR3 length equals 11 residues. CDR1 is DFQATT, CDR2 SNEGSKA, per germline (reference sequence). CDR3 in DNA: TGCAGTGCTTCCAGGGACTATGGCTACACCTTC. Protein: CSASRDYGYTF.

There are a few counts of this clonotype. The V call is TRBV12-3 or TRBV12-4, the J call TRBJ2-3; D gene unclear. Deletions cut 11 bases from V and 7 bases from J, with 22 bases between. The CDR3 covers 14 residues. The CDR3 sequence: CACWGGQDRYTQYF. The CDR3, as DNA: TGTGCCTGCTGGGGTGGGCAGGACCGATATACGCAGTATTTT.

This clonotype was counted many times. The chain links TRBV4-2 to TRBJ2-5, with 8 bases aligning to TRBD2. V shed 3 bases, J shed 4 bases, and the junction held 1 base outside the gene matches. The CDR3 covers 13 residues. The V gene's germline CDR1 is LGHNA and CDR2 YNFKEQ. CDR3 amino acids: CASSQRGAETQYF. The DNA of the CDR3 is TGTGCCAGCAGCCAGCGGGGGGCAGAGACCCAGTACTTC.

This chain joins TRBV28 and TRBJ2-4; 8 bases line up with TRBD1. Trimming removed 7 bases from V and 5 bases from J; junction bases left unmatched: 10. CDR1 and CDR2 (germline): MDHEN, SYDVKM. The CDR3 covers 15 residues. CDR3 protein: CASIEQGAHQNIQYF. The CDR3 DNA reads TGTGCCAGCATTGAGCAGGGGGCGCATCAAAACATTCAGTACTTC.